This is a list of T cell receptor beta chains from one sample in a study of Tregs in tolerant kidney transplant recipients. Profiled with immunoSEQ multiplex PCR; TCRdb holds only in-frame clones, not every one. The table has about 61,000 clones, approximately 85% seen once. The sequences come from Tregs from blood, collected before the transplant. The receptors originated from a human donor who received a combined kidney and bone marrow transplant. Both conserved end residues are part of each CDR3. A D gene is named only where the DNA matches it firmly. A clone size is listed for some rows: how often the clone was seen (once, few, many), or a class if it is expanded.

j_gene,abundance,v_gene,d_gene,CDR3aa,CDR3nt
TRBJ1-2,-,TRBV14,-,CASSQAPNPYGYTF,TGTGCCAGCAGCCAAGCACCTAACCCGTATGGCTACACCTTC
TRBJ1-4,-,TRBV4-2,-,CASSQVKFNGNEKLFF,TGTGCCAGCAGCCAGGTTAAGTTTAATGGTAATGAAAAACTGTTTTTT
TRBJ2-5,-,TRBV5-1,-,CASSPGVGIQETQYF,TGCGCCAGCAGCCCTGGAGTCGGGATCCAAGAGACCCAGTACTTC
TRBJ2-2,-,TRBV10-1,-,CASSTGNKGPGELFF,TGCGCCAGCTCAACCGGGAATAAAGGCCCCGGGGAGCTGTTTTTT
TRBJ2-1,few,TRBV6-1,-,CASSGPGGQRGNEQFF,TGTGCCAGCAGTGGACCAGGGGGGCAGAGAGGCAATGAGCAGTTCTTC
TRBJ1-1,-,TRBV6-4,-,CASSDRGPLMNTEAFF,TGTGCCAGCAGTGACCGGGGTCCTCTCATGAACACTGAAGCTTTCTTT
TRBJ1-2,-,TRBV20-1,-,CSAAGFPGYTF,TGCAGTGCTGCGGGATTCCCGGGCTACACCTTC
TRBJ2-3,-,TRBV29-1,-,CSVEERGGTDTQYF,TGCAGCGTTGAAGAGCGGGGTGGCACAGATACGCAGTATTTT
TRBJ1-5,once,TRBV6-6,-,CASSYGGGNQPQHF,TGTGCCAGCAGTTACGGGGGGGGCAATCAGCCCCAGCATTTT
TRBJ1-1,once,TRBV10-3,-,CAIKGGALGVNTEAFF,TGTGCCATCAAGGGGGGGGCCCTTGGGGTCAACACTGAAGCTTTCTTT
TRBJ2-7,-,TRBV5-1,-,CASSPERGSYEQYF,TGCGCCAGCAGTCCGGAACGAGGGTCCTACGAGCAGTACTTC
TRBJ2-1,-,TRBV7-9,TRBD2,CASSKGLAGGPVSNEQFF,TGTGCCAGCAGCAAGGGACTAGCGGGAGGGCCGGTGAGCAATGAGCAGTTCTTC
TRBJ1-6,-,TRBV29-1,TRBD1,CSVDLRTGNSPLHF,TGCAGCGTTGACTTGAGGACAGGGAATTCACCCCTCCACTTT
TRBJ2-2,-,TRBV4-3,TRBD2,CASSQVGGRAHGELFF,TGCGCCAGCAGCCAAGTCGGCGGGAGAGCGCACGGGGAGCTGTTTTTT
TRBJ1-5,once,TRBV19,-,CATGLTGSNQPQHF,TGTGCCACCGGTTTGACAGGTAGCAATCAGCCCCAGCATTTT
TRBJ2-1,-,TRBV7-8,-,CASSHPGDWGNKFF,TGTGCCAGCAGCCACCCTGGGGACTGGGGAAACAAGTTCTTC
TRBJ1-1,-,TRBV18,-,CASSPGDRIRPEAFF,TGTGCCAGCTCACCAGGAGACAGGATTCGCCCTGAAGCTTTCTTT
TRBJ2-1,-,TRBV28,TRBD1,CATSTGASNEQFF,TGTGCCACCTCGACAGGGGCGTCCAATGAGCAGTTCTTC
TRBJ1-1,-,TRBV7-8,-,CASSFLLRGNTEAFF,TGTGCCAGCAGCTTTCTCCTCAGGGGGAACACTGAAGCTTTCTTT
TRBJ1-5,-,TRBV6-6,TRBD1,CASSSHGQGDQPQHF,TGTGCCAGCAGCTCTCACGGACAGGGCGATCAGCCCCAGCATTTT
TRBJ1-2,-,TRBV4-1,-,CASSQVLPEGYTF,TGCGCCAGCAGCCAAGTTCTCCCGGAAGGCTACACCTTC
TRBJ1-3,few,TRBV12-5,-,CASGPQSGNTIYF,TGTGCTAGTGGTCCACAATCTGGAAACACCATATATTTT
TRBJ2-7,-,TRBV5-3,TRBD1,CARSLSPGQKTSYEQYF,TGTGCCAGAAGCCTATCGCCGGGACAGAAAACCTCCTACGAGCAGTACTTC
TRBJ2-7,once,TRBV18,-,CASSPTSGGPPEQYF,TGTGCCAGCTCACCCACCTCAGGGGGGCCCCCCGAGCAGTACTTC
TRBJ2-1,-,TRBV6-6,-,CASSYGLAYNEQFF,TGTGCCAGCAGTTACGGGCTAGCCTACAATGAGCAGTTCTTC
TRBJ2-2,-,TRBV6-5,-,CASSYSPADGELFF,TGTGCCAGCAGTTACTCGCCAGCTGACGGGGAGCTGTTTTTT
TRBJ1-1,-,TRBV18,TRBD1,CASSPDRGRTEAFF,TGTGCCAGCTCACCAGACAGGGGACGGACTGAAGCTTTCTTT
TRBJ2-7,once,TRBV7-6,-,CACARDLVDEQYF,TGTGCCTGCGCTCGGGACTTGGTTGACGAGCAGTACTTC
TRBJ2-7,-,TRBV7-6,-,CASSPTSGYEQYF,TGTGCCAGCAGCCCCACGTCAGGTTACGAGCAGTACTTC
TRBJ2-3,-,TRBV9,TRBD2,CASSVGLAGTDTQYF,TGTGCCAGCAGCGTGGGACTAGCGGGCACAGATACGCAGTATTTT
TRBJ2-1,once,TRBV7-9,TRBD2,CASSHTSGRAWEQFF,TGTGCCAGCAGCCATACTAGCGGGAGGGCCTGGGAGCAGTTCTTC
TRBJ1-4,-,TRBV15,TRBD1,CAIRQGTGEKLFF,TGTGCCATCAGACAGGGGACAGGGGAAAAACTGTTTTTT
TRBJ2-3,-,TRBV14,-,CASSQDHSTDTQYF,TGTGCCAGCAGCCAAGATCACAGCACAGATACGCAGTATTTT
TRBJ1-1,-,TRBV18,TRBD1,CASSPPGTGGVRTEAFF,TGTGCCAGCTCACCCCCCGGGACAGGGGGCGTTCGGACTGAAGCTTTCTTT
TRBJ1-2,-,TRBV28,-,CASRVGGGTNYGYTF,TGTGCCAGCAGGGTTGGAGGGGGGACTAACTATGGCTACACCTTC
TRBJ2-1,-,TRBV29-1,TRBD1,CSVRQGGARNEQFF,TGCAGCGTTCGGCAAGGGGGCGCTAGGAATGAGCAGTTCTTC
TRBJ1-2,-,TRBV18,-,CASSPFGYYGYTF,TGTGCCAGCTCACCTTTCGGATACTATGGCTACACCTTC